This entry describes one T cell receptor (beta chain). The antigen it binds to is not known. Base qualities are missing; no much larger clone stands one base away. V and J are truncated by 1 base and 0 bases respectively, leaving an intervening sequence of 10 bases. Via the germline V gene, CDR1 is SGHRS and CDR2 YFSETQ. There are 15 amino acids in the CDR3, from cysteine to phenylalanine inclusive. The only DNA kept is the CDR3, 45 bases in frame from the first base. Genomic DNA was isolated using the Qiagen DNeasy kit from unsorted PBMCs as well as from negatively selected CD4+ and CD8+ fractions. Amplification of TCR beta CDR3 regions was done by immunoSEQ multiplex PCR with primers that anneal to V and J segments. A synthetic immune receptor repertoire was used to minimize amplification bias, and any remaining bias was removed computationally after sequencing. In the authors' own workflow: Repertoire diversity was quantified as the Shannon entropy index using custom Python scripts. The unsorted, CD4+ and CD8+ repertoires were each analyzed separately, with the exception of combined analyses, where CD4+ and CD8+ sequences were merged in silico. Clonal expansion was defined as at least a 2-fold frequency increase after treatment relative to C1D1, with a pseudocount of 0.5 for undetected baseline clones. Singleton clones were defined as clones with 0 or 1 copy at C1D1, and non-singleton clones were defined as clones with 2 or more copies. By matching protein sequences in sorted samples from the same patient, clones expanded in unsorted samples were annotated as CD4+, CD8+ or unknown. Wilcoxon tests were applied to paired samples to test diversity changes from C1D1 to C4D1. This immuneACCESS table, as held by TCRdb, lists in-frame sequences with V and J called but not all clones. Of the missing ones, under half trace to an unresolved V gene in checked studies; the others have no known cause. That table is the source of V, J and clone size, and D and trimming were worked out from the DNA. For this sample the table gives around 23,000 clones, of which about 80% were detected only once. Around a sixth of the sample goes to the ten largest clones.

This entry is derived from a study of PD-1 blockade in classical Hodgkin lymphoma (TCRdb year 2020). Broadly, across the study: Nivolumab dosing was 3 mg/kg intravenously every 2 weeks, continuing until either disease progression or unacceptable toxicity. The study used CyTOF and TCR beta sequencing to define a peripheral blood immune signature of response to PD-1 blockade in classical Hodgkin lymphoma.

The sample's time point, from its label and the paper: cycle 2 day 1 (C2D1) of nivolumab. Every trial patient had relapsed after autologous stem cell transplantation, and cohorts A, B and C differed in prior brentuximab vedotin exposure. The trial cohort included 50 to 70 patients with relapsed/refractory classical Hodgkin lymphoma, and each patient had a best overall response of complete response, partial response or progressive disease. In the multi-cohort phase II CheckMate 205 trial, trial patients received single-agent nivolumab. An independent review committee assessed best overall response using the 2007 International Working Group response criteria. Trial PBMCs were obtained immediately prior to nivolumab initiation (C1D1) and on therapy at cycle 2 day 1 and cycle 4 day 1. After peripheral blood was drawn into 8 mL Vacutainer Cell Preparation Tubes, PBMCs were isolated by centrifugation and then cryopreserved.

The study at large found these results: Lower diversity was seen in patients whose nivolumab began less than 1 year after ASCT, and these patients were left out of later analyses so that immune reconstitution would not confound the results. Trial patients with a complete response had baseline diversity similar to that of newly diagnosed patients, while partial responders and progressors had significantly lower diversity. The study was limited to a single clinical trial cohort, and causes of repertoire differences, possibly disease activity or prior therapy, remained undefined. Newly diagnosed patients were reported to have lower baseline TCR diversity than healthy donors, and relapsed/refractory patients were reported to have lower baseline TCR diversity still. By C4D1, a significant rise was seen in CD4+ TCR diversity but not in CD8+ TCR diversity (p=0.0027 vs p=0.16), and the rise was most apparent among complete responders (p=0.02).

The material sequenced was peripheral blood mononuclear cells (PBMCs), taken before the second cycle of nivolumab. Recombination connected TRBV5-1 to TRBJ1-2; the D region possibly corresponds to TRBD1 (5 bases align). The receptor's source is a human donor with classical Hodgkin lymphoma. The DNA reads TGCGCCAGCAGCTTGATGGGGGGAGCTAACTATGGCTACACCTTC. This encodes CASSLMGGANYGYTF. Joined to the reference TRBV5-1 and TRBJ1-2 proteins, this CDR3 gives the full variable domain: KAGVTQTPRYLIKTRGQQVTLSCSPISGHRSVSWYQQTPGQGLQFLFEYFSETQRNKGNFPGRFSGRQFSNSRSEMNVSTLELGDSALYLCASSLMGGANYGYTFGSGTRLTVV.